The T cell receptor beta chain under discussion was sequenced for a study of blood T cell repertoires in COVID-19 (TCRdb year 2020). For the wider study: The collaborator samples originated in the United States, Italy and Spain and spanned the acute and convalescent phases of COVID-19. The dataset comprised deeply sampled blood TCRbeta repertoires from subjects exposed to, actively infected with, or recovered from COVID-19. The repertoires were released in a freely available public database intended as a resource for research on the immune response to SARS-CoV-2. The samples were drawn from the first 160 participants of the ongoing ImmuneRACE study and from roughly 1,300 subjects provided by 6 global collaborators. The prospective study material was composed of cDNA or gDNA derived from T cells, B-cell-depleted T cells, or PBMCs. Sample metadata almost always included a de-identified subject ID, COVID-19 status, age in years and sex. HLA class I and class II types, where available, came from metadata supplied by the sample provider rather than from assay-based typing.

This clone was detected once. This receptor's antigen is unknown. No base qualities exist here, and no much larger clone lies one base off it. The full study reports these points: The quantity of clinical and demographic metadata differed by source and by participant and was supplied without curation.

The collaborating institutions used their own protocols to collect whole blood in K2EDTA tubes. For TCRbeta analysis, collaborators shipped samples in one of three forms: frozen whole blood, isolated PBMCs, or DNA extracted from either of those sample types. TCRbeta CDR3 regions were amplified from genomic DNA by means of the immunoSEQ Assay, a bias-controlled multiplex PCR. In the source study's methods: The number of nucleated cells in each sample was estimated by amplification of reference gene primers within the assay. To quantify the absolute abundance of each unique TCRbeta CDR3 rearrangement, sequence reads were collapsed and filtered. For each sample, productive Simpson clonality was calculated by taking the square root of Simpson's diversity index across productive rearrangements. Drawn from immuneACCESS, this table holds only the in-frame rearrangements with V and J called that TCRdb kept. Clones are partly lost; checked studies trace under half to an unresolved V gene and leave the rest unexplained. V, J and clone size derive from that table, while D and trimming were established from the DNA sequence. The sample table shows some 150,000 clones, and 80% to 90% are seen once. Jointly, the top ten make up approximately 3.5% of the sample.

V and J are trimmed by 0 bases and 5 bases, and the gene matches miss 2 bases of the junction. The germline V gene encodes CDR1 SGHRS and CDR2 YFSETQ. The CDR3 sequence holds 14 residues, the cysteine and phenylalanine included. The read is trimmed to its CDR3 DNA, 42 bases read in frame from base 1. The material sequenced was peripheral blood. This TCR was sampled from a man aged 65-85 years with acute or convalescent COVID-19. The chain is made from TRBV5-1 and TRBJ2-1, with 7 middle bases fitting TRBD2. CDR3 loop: CASSLGLADNEQFF. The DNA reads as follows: TGCGCCAGCAGCTTGGGGCTAGCGGACAATGAGCAGTTCTTC.